A selection of T cell receptor beta chains follows, all from one sample in a study of T cell repertoires in cytomegalovirus infection. TCRdb re-called the reads with MiXCR, one entry per CDR3 protein. The repertoire holds 200,000 to 250,000 distinct CDR3 sequences, with under 25% as singletons. The material sequenced was CD8+ T cells from PBMCs. These receptors were obtained from a human donor in good health (CMV status not recorded). Some clones in this sample may be carry-over from other donors' samples. The CDR3 runs from the conserved cysteine through the conserved F or W. D genes are given only for firm matches. Clone size, where shown, is once, few, many, or a class for clones that have expanded.

cdr3_aa cdr3_nt clone_size d_call j_call v_call
CASSERTLVAEQFF TGTGCCAGCAGCGAAAGGACTCTCGTGGCTGAGCAGTTCTTC few - TRBJ2-1 TRBV7-8
CASLGASTDTQYF TGTGCCAGCCTGGGGGCTAGCACGGATACGCAGTATTTT few - TRBJ2-3 TRBV12-3/TRBV12-4
CASSVRVYSYEQYF TGTGCCAGCAGCGTCAGGGTTTACTCCTACGAGCAGTACTTC few - TRBJ2-7 TRBV12-3/TRBV12-4
CASSLAAPGTGGGSYNEQFF TGTGCCAGCAGCTTAGCAGCCCCGGGGACAGGGGGGGGATCCTACAATGAGCAGTTCTTC many TRBD1 TRBJ2-1 TRBV7-6
CASSLGTRVLEQYF TGTGCCAGCAGTTTAGGGACTCGCGTTTTGGAGCAGTACTTC - - TRBJ2-7 TRBV27
CASSLDSGGNIQYF TGTGCCAGCAGCTTGGACAGCGGGGGAAACATTCAGTACTTC many TRBD2 TRBJ2-4 TRBV7-8
CASRDSETGGNQPQHF TGTGCCAGCAGAGACTCCGAAACAGGGGGCAATCAGCCCCAGCATTTT few TRBD1 TRBJ1-5 TRBV2
CSARDLRIDTEAFF TGCAGTGCTAGAGATTTAAGGATTGACACTGAAGCTTTCTTT - - TRBJ1-1 TRBV20-1
CASSQDHLGGGWAEAFF TGCGCCAGCAGCCAAGATCACTTAGGGGGTGGGTGGGCTGAAGCTTTCTTT - - TRBJ1-1 TRBV4-1
CASSLFGGGNQPQHF TGTGCCAGCAGTTTATTCGGTGGGGGCAATCAGCCCCAGCATTTT many - TRBJ1-5 TRBV28
CASSVAQLAGGSPYNEQFF TGTGCCAGCAGCGTAGCTCAGCTAGCGGGGGGTTCTCCCTACAATGAGCAGTTCTTC - TRBD2 TRBJ2-1 TRBV9
CASSFLDRPANTEAFF TGTGCCAGCAGCTTCCTGGACCGCCCGGCGAACACTGAAGCTTTCTTT - - TRBJ1-1 TRBV7-2
CVSSSGWQEQFF TGTGTCAGCAGCTCAGGGTGGCAAGAGCAGTTCTTC - - TRBJ2-1 TRBV7-9
CASSLALGGNTEAFF TGTGCCAGCAGCTTAGCCTTAGGGGGGAACACTGAAGCTTTCTTT - - TRBJ1-1 TRBV7-9
CASSSREVGQHYEQYF TGTGCCAGCAGCTCACGGGAGGTGGGACAGCACTACGAGCAGTACTTC few - TRBJ2-7 TRBV13
CASSPAGADTQYF TGTGCCAGCAGTCCAGCGGGGGCAGATACGCAGTATTTT - TRBD2 TRBJ2-3 TRBV28
CASSSPGHYTAFF TGTGCCAGCAGCTCTCCGGGACATTATACGGCTTTCTTT few - TRBJ1-1 TRBV7-3
CSVAPDRQETQYF TGCAGCGTTGCTCCTGACAGACAAGAGACCCAGTACTTC - - TRBJ2-5 TRBV29-1
CASSQDPQGIIGSPLHF TGTGCCAGCAGCCAAGATCCTCAGGGGATCATCGGTTCACCCCTCCACTTT few - TRBJ1-6 TRBV4-2
CASTQGGLGEAFF TGCGCCAGCACCCAAGGGGGGCTTGGTGAAGCTTTCTTT few - TRBJ1-1 TRBV4-1
CASSPLDRGWVNTEAFF TGTGCCAGCAGTCCCCTGGACAGGGGATGGGTCAACACTGAAGCTTTCTTT many TRBD1 TRBJ1-1 TRBV28
CASSFFQADEQHF TGTGCCAGCAGTTTCTTCCAGGCAGACGAGCAGCACTTC - - TRBJ2-7 TRBV28
CSAYGTDGYTF TGCAGCGCATACGGGACAGATGGCTACACCTTC few TRBD1 TRBJ1-2 TRBV29-1
CASSLGTSGGLQQFF TGTGCCAGCAGCTTGGGGACTAGCGGGGGGCTTCAGCAGTTCTTC - TRBD2 TRBJ2-1 TRBV5-6
CSAKHPGTGSNQPQHF TGCAGTGCTAAACATCCCGGGACGGGTAGCAATCAGCCCCAGCATTTT few - TRBJ1-5 TRBV20-1
CASSWGLAGSGELFF TGTGCCAGCAGTTGGGGACTAGCGGGGTCCGGGGAGCTGTTTTTT - TRBD2 TRBJ2-2 TRBV6-5
CASTPLGASSYNEQFF TGTGCCAGCACCCCCTTGGGTGCTAGCTCCTACAATGAGCAGTTCTTC - - TRBJ2-1 TRBV12-3/TRBV12-4
CASTSVATGELFF TGTGCCAGCACGTCGGTAGCGACCGGGGAGCTGTTTTTT - - TRBJ2-2 TRBV28
CSAREIGVGQPQHF TGCAGTGCTAGAGAGATTGGGGTGGGTCAGCCCCAGCATTTT - - TRBJ1-5 TRBV20-1
CASRAGEEETQYF TGTGCCAGCAGGGCCGGGGAAGAGGAGACCCAGTACTTC - - TRBJ2-5 TRBV12-3/TRBV12-4
CAGSNGGVGQPQHF TGTGCCGGCAGCAACGGGGGTGTCGGTCAGCCCCAGCATTTT - - TRBJ1-5 TRBV7-9
CASSRPRGGSEKLFF TGTGCCAGCAGCCGACCCCGGGGGGGTAGTGAAAAACTGTTTTTT - - TRBJ1-4 TRBV3-1
CASSNQGAEQFF TGTGCCAGCAGCAATCAGGGGGCTGAGCAGTTCTTC - TRBD1 TRBJ2-1 TRBV5-6
CASSSIQGPSYNEQFF TGTGCCAGCAGCTCGATACAGGGGCCCTCCTACAATGAGCAGTTCTTC many TRBD1 TRBJ2-1 TRBV11-2
CANSPPAGGNEQFF TGTGCCAACTCACCACCAGCGGGGGGGAATGAGCAGTTCTTC - TRBD2 TRBJ2-1 TRBV18
CASSYLRDTSYEQYF TGTGCCAGCAGCTACCTCCGGGACACCTCCTACGAGCAGTACTTC - - TRBJ2-7 TRBV13
CASSRLQGLNTEAFF TGTGCCAGCAGCCGACTACAGGGGCTGAACACTGAAGCTTTCTTT few TRBD1 TRBJ1-1 TRBV7-6
CSALTGGSNQPQHF TGCAGTGCCCTGACTGGAGGAAGCAATCAGCCCCAGCATTTT - - TRBJ1-5 TRBV20-1
CASQGDRAGGYTF TGTGCCAGTCAGGGTGACAGGGCGGGAGGCTACACCTTC few TRBD1 TRBJ1-2 TRBV28
CAHGTGEKMNTEAFF TGTGCCCACGGTACAGGGGAGAAGATGAACACTGAAGCTTTCTTT many TRBD1 TRBJ1-1 TRBV7-9
CASSSGQIPETQYF TGTGCCAGCAGCTCGGGACAGATCCCAGAGACCCAGTACTTC - TRBD1 TRBJ2-5 TRBV7-9
CASSRQGVNEQYF TGTGCCAGCAGTCGACAGGGGGTCAACGAGCAGTACTTC - TRBD1 TRBJ2-7 TRBV6-1
CTSGGGTGFNEQFF TGCACCTCTGGGGGAGGGACAGGGTTCAATGAGCAGTTCTTC - TRBD1 TRBJ2-1 TRBV29-1
CASSLASGFYNEQFF TGTGCCAGCAGCTTAGCGTCGGGATTTTACAATGAGCAGTTCTTC - - TRBJ2-1 TRBV7-4
CASIGLAGGGQFF TGTGCCAGCATCGGACTAGCGGGAGGCGGGCAGTTCTTC - TRBD2 TRBJ2-1 TRBV2
CASSLERTGTSYEQYF TGTGCCAGCAGCTTAGAAAGGACAGGAACCTCCTACGAGCAGTACTTC few TRBD1 TRBJ2-7 TRBV7-6
CASSSGTNTGELFF TGTGCCAGCAGTTCGGGGACGAACACCGGGGAGCTGTTTTTT few - TRBJ2-2 TRBV27
CASSAAGGSYGYTF TGTGCCAGCAGTGCGGCAGGTGGATCCTATGGCTACACCTTC many - TRBJ1-2 TRBV12-3/TRBV12-4
CASDGGVYEQYF TGTGCCAGCGATGGCGGGGTCTACGAGCAGTACTTC many - TRBJ2-7 TRBV28
CATGQGAREQYF TGTGCCACCGGACAGGGGGCTCGGGAGCAGTACTTC few TRBD1 TRBJ2-7 TRBV28
CGSQEWGLNTEAFF TGTGGTTCACAGGAGTGGGGCCTGAACACTGAAGCTTTCTTT - - TRBJ1-1 TRBV28
CASSFLAVASTDTQYF TGTGCCAGCAGTTTCTTGGCGGTGGCTAGCACAGATACGCAGTATTTT few - TRBJ2-3 TRBV27
CASSSTGTSGDTQYF TGTGCCAGCAGCTCTACCGGGACTAGCGGTGATACGCAGTATTTT - TRBD2 TRBJ2-3 TRBV27
CANAVHLLNEQFF TGTGCCAACGCGGTCCATCTACTCAATGAGCAGTTCTTC few - TRBJ2-1 TRBV27